The 26 T cell receptor beta chains below were found in one sample sequenced in a study of T cells in placental villitis. TCR-beta CDR3 regions were amplified from genomic DNA with the immunoSEQ v4 bias-controlled multiplex PCR assay, run blinded to group allocation. TCRdb provides this immuneACCESS table in a form limited to in-frame rearrangements. Some clones are lacking; in checked studies, under half of them reflect an unresolved V gene, and why the rest are absent is not known. This sample holds about 5,900 clones; just under 80% were observed only once. The top ten clonotypes cover 7.5% to 10% of the sample. Sequenced sample: placental tissue containing maternal and fetal cells. The receptors were sampled from a human patient with infectious villitis; the placental T cells may come from both mother and fetus.

This clone was picked up one time. The chain employs TRBV3-1 (or the pseudogene TRBV3-2) and TRBJ2-4, with 8 bases fitting TRBD1. This CDR3 has 14 amino acids. The V gene's germline CDR1 is LGHDT and CDR2 YNNKEL (reference sequence). V gave up 3 bases and J gave up 9 bases; unmatched junction bases: 7. The CDR3 bases are TGTGCCAGCAGCCAGGAACTCACAGGGGGCATTCAGTACTTC. Its protein product is CASSQELTGGIQYF.

CDR3 DNA: TGTGCCAGCAGCCCAGTGCCGGGGGGGAACACCGGGGAGCTGTTTTTT. It is translated as CASSPVPGGNTGELFF. The chain employs TRBV7-6 and TRBJ2-2; 7 nucleotides line up with TRBD2. V lost 5 bases to trimming and J lost 1 base; unmatched junction nucleotides: 7. The CDR3 is 16 amino acids. The germline V gene has CDR1 SGHVS and CDR2 FNYEAQ. The whole variable domain, filled in from reference TRBV7-6 and TRBJ2-2, reads GAGVSQSPRYKVTKRGQDVALRCDPISGHVSLYWYRQALGQGPEFLTYFNYEAQQDKSGLPNDRFSAERPEGSISTLTIQRTEQRDSAMYRCASSPVPGGNTGELFFGEGSRLTVL.

The chain employs TRBV27 and TRBJ1-5; 7 nucleotides align to TRBD1. The V and J ends lost 5 bases and 2 bases, in that order; junction bases with no gene match: 15. The CDR3 totals 18 residues. Germline values: CDR1 MNHEY, CDR2 SMNVEV (reference sequence). The CDR3 protein is CASSPGPVTGRRNQPQHF. DNA for the CDR3: TGTGCCAGCAGTCCGGGGCCAGTGACAGGGCGACGCAATCAGCCCCAGCATTTT.

This sequence joins TRBV24-1 and TRBJ2-5; 9 nucleotides agree with TRBD2. The germline CDR1 and CDR2 sequences are KGHDR and SFDVKD. The CDR3 runs 16 residues. Unmatched junction bases numbered 10, after V lost 9 bases and J lost 0 bases. DNA of the CDR3: TGTGCCACCTCCAAGGGGCGGGGGGGATACCAAGAGACCCAGTACTTC. Translation gives CATSKGRGGYQETQYF.

The V gene is TRBV3-1 (or the pseudogene TRBV3-2), the J gene TRBJ1-1; 7 positions agree with TRBD1. The germline V gene has CDR1 LGHDT and CDR2 YNNKEL (reference sequence). With V trimmed by 0 bases and J by 6 bases, 4 bases remained unmatched. This CDR3 has 14 amino acids. The CDR3 loop is CASSQDLGTAEAFF. CDR3 coding DNA: TGTGCCAGCAGCCAAGATTTGGGGACAGCTGAAGCTTTCTTT.

This clone has just one count. V is TRBV2 and J is TRBJ2-1; the D call may be TRBD1 or TRBD2 (5 bases each). V gave up 5 bases and J gave up 7 bases, with 6 bases separating them. CDR1 is SNHLY and CDR2 is FYNNEI in the germline V gene. The CDR3 is 11 amino acids. The CDR3 nucleotides are TGTGCCAGCAGTTGGGGGAATGAGCAGTTCTTC. It codes for CASSWGNEQFF.

Regarding this clone: A much more abundant neighbour one base away suggests this may be a read error. Different DNA sequences within this sample yield the same CDR3. The rearrangement links TRBV12-3 or TRBV12-4 to TRBJ1-1; TRBD1 might be the D (5 bases). The length of the CDR3 is 13 residues. V lost 5 bases and J lost 1, with 8 bases in between. The CDR3 DNA reads as TGTGCCAGCAGTCTCCAGGGGAACACTGAAGCTTTCTTT. Its translation: CASSLQGNTEAFF.

J is TRBJ1-6 and V is TRBV6-2 or TRBV6-3; 7 positions agree with TRBD1. J was trimmed by 9 bases and V by 4 bases; bases with no gene match: 6. This CDR3 spans 14 amino acids. CDR1 and CDR2 (germline): MNHEY, SVGEGT. The CDR3 loop is CASSWTGKGSPLHF. The CDR3 region has the DNA TGTGCCAGCAGTTGGACAGGAAAAGGTTCACCCCTCCACTTT.

The chain combines TRBV5-4 with TRBJ2-2; tentative D call: TRBD1 (6 bases). Trimming left V 0 bases short and J 5 bases short, with 11 bases between. Germline V CDR1 and CDR2: SGHNT, YYREEE (reference sequence). This CDR3 is 15 amino acids long. CDR3 DNA sequence: TGTGCCAGCAGCTTGGGAGACAGGTCTACCGGGGAGCTGTTTTTT. Translating gives CASSLGDRSTGELFF.

V and J are TRBV3-1 (or the pseudogene TRBV3-2) and TRBJ2-1, with D unresolved. Trimming left V 8 bases short and J 4 bases short, with 9 bases between. The CDR3 is 12 amino acids. Germline V gives CDR1 LGHDT, CDR2 YNNKEL (reference sequence). The CDR3 spells CASERPYNEQFF. CDR3 nucleotide sequence: TGTGCCAGCGAACGGCCATACAATGAGCAGTTCTTC.

The chain links TRBV28 to TRBJ2-6, with D perhaps matching TRBD2 (7 bases). From germline, CDR1 is MDHEN and CDR2 SYDVKM. The CDR3 is made up of 17 amino acids. Trimming stripped 7 bases from V and 0 bases from J, with 16 bases between. Written as DNA, the CDR3 is TGTGCCAGCACCGAAAAGGGGGGGGCCTCTGGGGCCAACGTCCTGACTTTC. Its protein is CASTEKGGASGANVLTF.

V is TRBV2 and J is TRBJ1-1, with no clear D. This CDR3 contains 15 residues. In germline, CDR1 is SNHLY, CDR2 FYNNEI. Deletions cut 3 bases from V and 1 base from J, with 12 bases between. CDR3: CASSEPGQANTEAFF. CDR3 nucleotide sequence: TGTGCCAGCAGTGAGCCCGGGCAGGCGAACACTGAAGCTTTCTTT.

This sequence joins TRBV6-1 and TRBJ2-1; D not certain. V dropped 1 base and J dropped 1 base, with 11 bases sitting between them. CDR1 and CDR2 from the germline V gene are MNHNS and SASEGT. The CDR3 extends over 16 amino acids. CDR3 nucleotide sequence: TGTGCCAGCAGTGAAGAGGGATTGTTATCCTACAATGAGCAGTTCTTC. This translates into CASSEEGLLSYNEQFF.

This chain links TRBV3-1 (or the pseudogene TRBV3-2) with TRBJ2-7, with D perhaps matching TRBD1 (5 bases). Trimming took off 5 bases at V and 3 bases at J, with 11 bases between the two ends. The CDR3 sequence is 13 residues long. Germline assignment: CDR1 LGHDT and CDR2 YNNKEL (reference sequence). The DNA of the CDR3 is TGTGCCAGCAGCGGTAGCCAGGGCTACGAGCAGTACTTC. Amino acids: CASSGSQGYEQYF.

The chain has TRBV10-3 and TRBJ2-3; D is tentatively TRBD1 or TRBD2 (5 bases each). CDR1 and CDR2 (germline): ENHRY, SYGVKD. This CDR3 comprises 14 residues. Trimming cost V 3 bases and J 5 bases, with 12 bases left between them. The CDR3 DNA is TGTGCCATCAGTGACCACGGGACGCAAGATACGCAGTATTTT. It specifies CAISDHGTQDTQYF.

This clone was counted a few times. This chain connects TRBV29-1 to TRBJ2-3; 9 bases map to TRBD1. Germline CDR1 and CDR2: SQVTM and ANQGSEA. The CDR3 runs to 14 residues. V lost 5 bases and J lost 4; bases outside the gene matches: 7. CDR3 nucleotides: TGCAGCGTTCGTACCGGGACAGGGCCAGATACGCAGTATTTT. This translates into CSVRTGTGPDTQYF.

J is TRBJ1-1 and V is TRBV4-3; D is possibly TRBD1 (5 bases). The CDR3 extends over 16 amino acids. Germline V gene lookup returns CDR1 LGHNA and CDR2 YSLEER. V lost 1 base and J lost 2, with 14 bases in between. CDR3 in amino acids: CASSQGRGSRNTEAFF. In DNA form, the CDR3 reads TGCGCCAGCAGCCAAGGTCGGGGCTCCAGAAACACTGAAGCTTTCTTT.

The genes are TRBV5-6 and TRBJ1-2; D gene unclear. The CDR3 runs 15 residues. The ends were cut back, 1 base at V and 2 bases at J, with 12 bases in the middle. CDR1 is SGHDT, CDR2 YYEEEE, per germline. The CDR3 DNA reads TGTGCCAGCAGCTTGCGGTGGGGATCCAACTATGGCTACACCTTC. Protein sequence: CASSLRWGSNYGYTF. Filled out from reference TRBV5-6 and TRBJ1-2, the complete variable domain reads DAGVTQSPTHLIKTRGQQVTLRCSPKSGHDTVSWYQQALGQGPQFIFQYYEEEERQRGNFPDRFSGHQFPNYSSELNVNALLLGDSALYLCASSLRWGSNYGYTFGSGTRLTVV.

The chain joins TRBV4-1 to TRBJ1-1; a weak D match, TRBD1 (6 bases). The V gene's germline CDR1 is MGHRA and CDR2 YSYEKL. Between the trimmed V and J ends, which lost 0 bases and 7 bases, there was a span of 12 bases. The CDR3 runs 14 residues. CDR3 sequence (DNA): TGCGCCAGCAGCCAAGATTTCGGGACAAGTGAAGCTTTCTTT. Its protein is CASSQDFGTSEAFF.

CDR3: CASSLSTGSYGYTF. The CDR3 DNA reads TGTGCCAGCAGCCTTAGTACAGGATCCTATGGCTACACCTTC. The rearrangement uses TRBV5-4 and TRBJ1-2; tentative D call: TRBD1 (5 bases). The germline CDR1 and CDR2 sequences are SGHNT and YYREEE (reference sequence). V was trimmed by 4 bases and J by 4 bases, leaving 14 bases between them. The CDR3 totals 14 residues.

Notes on this clone: This specimen includes other DNA sequences encoding the same CDR3. V is TRBV6-5 and J is TRBJ1-2; no clear D gene. This CDR3 contains 10 residues. Between the trimmed V and J ends, which lost 6 bases and 6 bases, there was a span of 5 bases. Germline CDR1 MNHEY, CDR2 SVGAGI. The CDR3 DNA reads TGTGCCAGCAGAGAGGATGGCTACACCTTC. It yields the protein CASREDGYTF.

The sample holds a few counts of this clone. The chain joins TRBV6-5 to TRBJ1-2; TRBD1 agrees at 8 bases. There are 13 residues in the CDR3. The germline V gene encodes CDR1 MNHEY and CDR2 SVGAGI. Trimming took 4 bases from V and 8 from J; bases not matched to a gene: 6. The CDR3 spells CASSFSGGAGYTF. As DNA, the CDR3 is TGTGCCAGCAGTTTTTCAGGGGGCGCGGGCTACACCTTC.

This clone was counted a single time. The chain uses TRBV12-3 or TRBV12-4 and TRBJ1-2; unclear D gene. Deletions cut 4 bases from V and 3 bases from J, with 9 bases between. The length of the CDR3 is 13 residues. The DNA for the CDR3 is TGTGCCAGCAGTTCGAGGCGCTACTATGGCTACACCTTC. As protein: CASSSRRYYGYTF.

The chain links TRBV6-5 to TRBJ2-7; possibly TRBD1 for D (6 bases). V lost 5 bases and J 7 bases, leaving 18 bases between the germline ends. Per the germline V gene, CDR1 is MNHEY and CDR2 is SVGAGI. This CDR3 comprises 14 residues. The DNA of the CDR3 is TGTGCCAGCAGTACCCCACAGGGTAAAGGGGAGCAGTACTTC. Protein sequence: CASSTPQGKGEQYF.

The chain joins TRBV19 to TRBJ2-5; no clear D. V was shortened by 4 bases and J by 3 bases, with 9 bases between the two germline ends. The CDR3 consists of 13 residues. Per the germline V gene, CDR1 is LNHDA and CDR2 is SQIVND (reference sequence). This chain's CDR3 is CASSSQPKETQYF. Written as DNA, the CDR3 is TGTGCCAGTAGTAGTCAGCCAAAAGAGACCCAGTACTTC.

This clone has more than one count but fewer than ten. V usage is TRBV6-4 and J usage is TRBJ1-1, with D unresolved. Trimming removed 0 bases at V and 7 bases at J, with 6 bases between. Germline V lookup: CDR1 MRHNA, CDR2 SNTAGT. The CDR3 covers 12 residues. CDR3: CASSDSGSEAFF. DNA for the CDR3: TGTGCCAGCAGTGACTCCGGAAGTGAAGCTTTCTTT.